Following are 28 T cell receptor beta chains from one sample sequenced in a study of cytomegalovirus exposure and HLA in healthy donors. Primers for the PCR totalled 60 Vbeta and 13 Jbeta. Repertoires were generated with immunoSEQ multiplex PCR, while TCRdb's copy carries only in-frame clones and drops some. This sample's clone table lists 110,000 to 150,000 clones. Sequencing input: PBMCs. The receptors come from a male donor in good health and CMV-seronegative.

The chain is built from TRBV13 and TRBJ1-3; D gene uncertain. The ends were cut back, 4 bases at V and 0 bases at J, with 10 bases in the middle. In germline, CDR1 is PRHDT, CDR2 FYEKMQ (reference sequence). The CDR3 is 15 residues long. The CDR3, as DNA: TGTGCCAGCAGCTCCCGAGCCAACTCTGGAAACACCATATATTTT. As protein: CASSSRANSGNTIYF.

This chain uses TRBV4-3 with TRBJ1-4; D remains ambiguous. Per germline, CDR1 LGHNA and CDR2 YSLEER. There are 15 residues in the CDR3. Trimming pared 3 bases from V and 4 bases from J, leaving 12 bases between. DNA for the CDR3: TGCGCCAGCAGCCAGAGTCGACTGGTTAATGAAAAACTGTTTTTT. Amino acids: CASSQSRLVNEKLFF.

Written as DNA, the CDR3 is TGTGCCAGCAGCTTTAGGAGCGGGGGCACCGGGGAGCTGTTTTTT. Translation: CASSFRSGGTGELFF. The chain combines TRBV7-9 with TRBJ2-2, with 8 nucleotides matching TRBD2. V lost 3 bases, J lost 4 bases, and 4 bases stayed unmatched. CDR1 SEHNR and CDR2 FQNEAQ come from the germline V gene (reference sequence). The CDR3 has 15 residues.

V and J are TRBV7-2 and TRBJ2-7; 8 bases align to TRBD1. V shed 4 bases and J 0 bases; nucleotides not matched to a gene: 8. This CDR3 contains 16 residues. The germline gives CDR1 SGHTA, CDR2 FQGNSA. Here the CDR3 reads CASSSRTGWDSYEQYF. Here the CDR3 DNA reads TGTGCCAGCAGCTCCCGGACAGGGTGGGACTCCTACGAGCAGTACTTC. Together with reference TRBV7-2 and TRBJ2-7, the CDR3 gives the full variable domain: GAGVSQSPSNKVTEKGKDVELRCDPISGHTALYWYRQSLGQGLEFLIYFQGNSAPDKSGLPSDRFSAERTGGSVSTLTIQRTQQEDSAVYLCASSSRTGWDSYEQYFGPGTRLTVT.

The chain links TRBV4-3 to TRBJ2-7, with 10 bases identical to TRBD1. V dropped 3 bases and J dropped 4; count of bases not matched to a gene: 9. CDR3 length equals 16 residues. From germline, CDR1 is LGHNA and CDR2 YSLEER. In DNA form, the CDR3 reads TGCGCCAGCAGCCAGACCCGGGACAGGGGTTTATACGAGCAGTACTTC. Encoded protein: CASSQTRDRGLYEQYF.

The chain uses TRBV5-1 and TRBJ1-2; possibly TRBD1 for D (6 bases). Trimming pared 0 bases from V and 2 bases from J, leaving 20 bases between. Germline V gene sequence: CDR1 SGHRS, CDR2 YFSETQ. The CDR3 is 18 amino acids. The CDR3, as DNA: TGCGCCAGCAGCTTGGCGGGGGGGCGACCGACCGGGAACTATGGCTACACCTTC. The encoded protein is CASSLAGGRPTGNYGYTF.

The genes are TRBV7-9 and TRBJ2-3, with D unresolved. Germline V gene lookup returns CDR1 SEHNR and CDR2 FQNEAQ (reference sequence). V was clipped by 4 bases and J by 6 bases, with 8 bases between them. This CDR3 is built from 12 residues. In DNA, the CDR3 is TGTGCCAGCAGCTCCCACTTTGATACGCAGTATTTT. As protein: CASSSHFDTQYF.

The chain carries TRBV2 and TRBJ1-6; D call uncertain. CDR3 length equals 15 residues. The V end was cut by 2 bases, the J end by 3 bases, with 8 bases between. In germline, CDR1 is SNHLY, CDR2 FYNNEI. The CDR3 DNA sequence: TGTGCCAGCAGTGAAAGTGCAGTCTATAATTCACCCCTCCACTTT. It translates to CASSESAVYNSPLHF.

CDR3 sequence: CASIISSGNQPQHF. The CDR3 bases are TGTGCCAGCATCATAAGTTCGGGAAATCAGCCCCAGCATTTT. This chain uses TRBV28 with TRBJ1-5, with no clear D. The CDR3 has 14 amino acids. In germline, CDR1 is MDHEN, CDR2 SYDVKM. V was shortened by 7 bases and J by 4 bases, with 14 bases between the two germline ends. The full variable domain, its missing parts supplied by reference TRBV28 and TRBJ1-5, is DVKVTQSSRYLVKRTGEKVFLECVQDMDHENMFWYRQDPGLGLRLIYFSYDVKMKEKGDIPEGYSVSREKKERFSLILESASTNQTSMYLCASIISSGNQPQHFGDGTRLSIL.

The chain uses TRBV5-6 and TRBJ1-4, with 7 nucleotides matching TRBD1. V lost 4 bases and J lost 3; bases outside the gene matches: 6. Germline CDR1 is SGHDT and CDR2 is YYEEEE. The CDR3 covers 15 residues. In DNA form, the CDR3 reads TGTGCCAGCAGCCCTAGGACAGGCTCTAATGAAAAACTGTTTTTT. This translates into CASSPRTGSNEKLFF.

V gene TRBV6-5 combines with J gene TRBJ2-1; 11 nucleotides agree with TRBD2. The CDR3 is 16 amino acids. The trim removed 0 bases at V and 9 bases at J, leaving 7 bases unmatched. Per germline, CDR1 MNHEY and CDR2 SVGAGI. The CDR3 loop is CASSYSGLAALREQFF. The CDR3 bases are TGTGCCAGCAGTTACTCGGGACTAGCGGCCCTCCGTGAGCAGTTCTTC.

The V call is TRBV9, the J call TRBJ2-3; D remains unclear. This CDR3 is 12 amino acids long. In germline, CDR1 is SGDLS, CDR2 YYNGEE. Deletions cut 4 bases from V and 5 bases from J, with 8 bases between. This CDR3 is CASSRRLDTQYF. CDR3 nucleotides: TGTGCCAGCAGCCGCCGGTTAGATACGCAGTATTTT.

Here the CDR3 DNA reads TGTGCCAGCAGCTTGAATTCAGGGTGGGGCACTGAAGCTTTCTTT. Protein: CASSLNSGWGTEAFF. The chain joins TRBV5-6 to TRBJ1-1; maybe TRBD1 (5 bases). The CDR3 consists of 15 residues. The germline V gene has CDR1 SGHDT and CDR2 YYEEEE. V was shortened by 1 base and J by 4 bases, with 14 bases between the two germline ends.

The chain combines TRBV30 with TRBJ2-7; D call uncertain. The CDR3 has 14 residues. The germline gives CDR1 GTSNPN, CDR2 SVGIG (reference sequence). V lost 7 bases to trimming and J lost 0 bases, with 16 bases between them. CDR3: CASTRVGSSYEQYF. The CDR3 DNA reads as TGTGCCTCCACACGGGTCGGTTCCTCCTACGAGCAGTACTTC.

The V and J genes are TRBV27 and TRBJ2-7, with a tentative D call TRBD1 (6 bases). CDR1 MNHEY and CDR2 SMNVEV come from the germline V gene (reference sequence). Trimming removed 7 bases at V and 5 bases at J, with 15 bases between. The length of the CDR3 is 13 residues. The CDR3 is CASTDRFFNEQYF. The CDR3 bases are TGTGCCAGCACCGACAGGTTTTTCAACGAGCAGTACTTC.

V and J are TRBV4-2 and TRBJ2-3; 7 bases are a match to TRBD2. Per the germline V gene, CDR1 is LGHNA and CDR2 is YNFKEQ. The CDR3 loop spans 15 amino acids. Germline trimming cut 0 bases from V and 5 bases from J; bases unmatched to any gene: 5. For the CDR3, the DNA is TGTGCCAGCAGCCAAGATAAGTTAGCGGGAGATACGCAGTATTTT. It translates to CASSQDKLAGDTQYF.

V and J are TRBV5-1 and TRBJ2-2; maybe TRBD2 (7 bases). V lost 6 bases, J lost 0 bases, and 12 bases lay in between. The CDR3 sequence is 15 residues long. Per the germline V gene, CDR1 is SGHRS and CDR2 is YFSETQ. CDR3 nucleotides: TGCGCCAGCAAAGGGGGGGTCTCGAACACCGGGGAGCTGTTTTTT. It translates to CASKGGVSNTGELFF.

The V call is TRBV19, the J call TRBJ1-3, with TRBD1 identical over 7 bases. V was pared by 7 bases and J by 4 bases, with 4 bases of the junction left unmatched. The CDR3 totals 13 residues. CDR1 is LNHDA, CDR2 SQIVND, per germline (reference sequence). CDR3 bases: TGTGCCAGTATCTCGGACAGGGGAAACACCATATATTTT. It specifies CASISDRGNTIYF.

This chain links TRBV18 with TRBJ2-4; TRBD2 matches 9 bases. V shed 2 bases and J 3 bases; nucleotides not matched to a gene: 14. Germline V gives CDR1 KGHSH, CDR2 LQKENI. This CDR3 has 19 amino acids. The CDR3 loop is CASSPVGGWSGGFKNIQYF. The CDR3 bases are TGTGCCAGCTCACCAGTTGGTGGTTGGAGCGGGGGGTTCAAAAACATTCAGTACTTC.

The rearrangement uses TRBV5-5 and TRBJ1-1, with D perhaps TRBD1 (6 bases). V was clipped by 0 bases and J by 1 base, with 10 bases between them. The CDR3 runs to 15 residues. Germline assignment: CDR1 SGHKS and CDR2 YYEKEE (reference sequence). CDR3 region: CASSLAGTSNTEAFF. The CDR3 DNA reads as TGTGCCAGCAGCTTGGCCGGGACATCGAACACTGAAGCTTTCTTT. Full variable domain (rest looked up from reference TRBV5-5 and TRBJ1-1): DAGVTQSPTHLIKTRGQQVTLRCSPISGHKSVSWYQQVLGQGPQFIFQYYEKEERGRGNFPDRFSARQFPNYSSELNVNALLLGDSALYLCASSLAGTSNTEAFFGQGTRLTVV.

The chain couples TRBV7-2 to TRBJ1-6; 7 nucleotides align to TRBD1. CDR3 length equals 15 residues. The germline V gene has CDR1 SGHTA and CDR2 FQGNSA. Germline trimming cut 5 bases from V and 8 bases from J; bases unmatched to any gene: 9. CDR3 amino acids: CASSHDRVVDSPLHF. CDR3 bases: TGTGCCAGCAGCCACGACAGGGTTGTTGATTCACCCCTCCACTTT.

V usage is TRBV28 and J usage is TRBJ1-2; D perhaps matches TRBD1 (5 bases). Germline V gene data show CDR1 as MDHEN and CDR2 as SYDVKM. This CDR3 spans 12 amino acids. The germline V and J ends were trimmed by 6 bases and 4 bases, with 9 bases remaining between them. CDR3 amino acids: CASSADSYGYTF. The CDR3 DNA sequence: TGTGCCAGCAGCGCCGACAGCTATGGCTACACCTTC.

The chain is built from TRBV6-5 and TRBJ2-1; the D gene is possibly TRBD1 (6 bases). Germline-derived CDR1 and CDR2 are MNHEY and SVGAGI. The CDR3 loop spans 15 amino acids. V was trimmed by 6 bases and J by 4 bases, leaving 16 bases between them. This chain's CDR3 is CASRSRGLDYNEQFF. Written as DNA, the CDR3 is TGTGCCAGCAGATCCAGGGGTCTCGATTACAATGAGCAGTTCTTC.

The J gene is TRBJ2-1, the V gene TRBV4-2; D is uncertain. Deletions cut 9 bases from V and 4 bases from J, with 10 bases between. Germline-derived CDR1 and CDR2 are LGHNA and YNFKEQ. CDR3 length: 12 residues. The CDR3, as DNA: TGTGCCAGTGCTGGTCGGTACAATGAGCAGTTCTTC. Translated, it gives CASAGRYNEQFF.

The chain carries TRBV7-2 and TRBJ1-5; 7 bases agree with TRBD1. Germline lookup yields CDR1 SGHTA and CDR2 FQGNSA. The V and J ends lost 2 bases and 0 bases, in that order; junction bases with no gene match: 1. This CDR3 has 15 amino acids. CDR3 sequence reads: CASSLQGDSNQPQHF. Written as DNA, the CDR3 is TGTGCCAGCAGCTTACAGGGGGATAGCAATCAGCCCCAGCATTTT.

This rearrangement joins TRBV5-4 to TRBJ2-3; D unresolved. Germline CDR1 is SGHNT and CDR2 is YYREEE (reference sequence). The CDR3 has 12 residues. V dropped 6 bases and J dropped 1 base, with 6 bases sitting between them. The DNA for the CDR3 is TGTGCCAGCACCCTCGGCACAGATACGCAGTATTTT. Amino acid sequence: CASTLGTDTQYF.

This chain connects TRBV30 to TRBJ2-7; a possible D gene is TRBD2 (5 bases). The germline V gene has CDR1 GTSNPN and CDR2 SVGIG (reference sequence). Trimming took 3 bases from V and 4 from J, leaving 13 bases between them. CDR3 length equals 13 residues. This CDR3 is CAWSRTSGYEQYF. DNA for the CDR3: TGTGCCTGGAGCCGGACCTCGGGATACGAGCAGTACTTC.

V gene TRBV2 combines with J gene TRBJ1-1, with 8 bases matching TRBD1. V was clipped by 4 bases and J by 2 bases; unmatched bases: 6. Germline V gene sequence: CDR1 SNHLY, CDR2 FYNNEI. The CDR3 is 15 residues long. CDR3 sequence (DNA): TGTGCCAGCAGTGCCAAGGACAGGGCAAACACTGAAGCTTTCTTT. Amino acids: CASSAKDRANTEAFF.